These 27 T cell receptor beta chains were sequenced from one sample in a study of metastatic and nonmetastatic thyroid tumors. Thyroid surgery was performed in patients who had received no treatment beforehand. TCRdb re-processed the PCR reads through MiXCR. The sample has 91,000 or so clones; roughly 13% are singletons. The material sequenced was blood. These receptors all stem from a female donor with papillary thyroid cancer or a benign thyroid nodule (not recorded which). Some clones in this sample may be carry-over from other donors' samples.

This clone was seen repeatedly, ten times or more. The chain employs TRBV6-2 or TRBV6-3 and TRBJ2-3, with TRBD2 identical over 8 bases. CDR1 is MNHEY and CDR2 is SVGEGT in the germline V gene. There are 16 residues in the CDR3. Trimming cost V 6 bases and J 0 bases; bases outside gene matches: 8. CDR3 amino acids: CASSLLAADSTDTQYF. The DNA of the CDR3 is TGTGCCAGCAGCTTACTAGCGGCCGATAGCACAGATACGCAGTATTTT.

The rearrangement joins TRBV6-5 to TRBJ1-1, with D perhaps TRBD1 (6 bases). Looked up from germline, CDR1 is MNHEY and CDR2 is SVGAGI. This CDR3 has 14 amino acids. V gave up 6 bases and J gave up 0 bases, with 11 bases separating them. The CDR3 coding sequence is TGTGCCAGCAGGTTAACAGGGATGAACACTGAAGCTTTCTTT. It encodes CASRLTGMNTEAFF.

This clone has a count of ten or more. The chain combines TRBV6-2 or TRBV6-3 with TRBJ1-2; D may be TRBD1 (5 bases). CDR1 MNHEY and CDR2 SVGEGT come from the germline V gene. V lost 9 bases and J 5 bases, leaving 28 bases between the germline ends. This CDR3 spans 17 amino acids. The CDR3 loop reads CARTDLLVSGTSYGYTF. In DNA form, the CDR3 reads TGTGCCAGAACCGACCTTTTGGTGTCCGGGACCTCATATGGCTACACCTTC.

This clone was detected ten times or more. This sequence joins TRBV2 and TRBJ1-6; D is possibly TRBD1 (5 bases). Germline-derived CDR1 and CDR2 are SNHLY and FYNNEI. The CDR3 is 16 amino acids. V lost 8 bases and J 1 base, leaving 15 bases between the germline ends. CDR3 DNA: TGTGCCAGCTCCCCTCGAGGGGCTTCCTATAATTCACCCCTCCACTTT. Its translation: CASSPRGASYNSPLHF.

This clone appeared many times. V gene TRBV9 combines with J gene TRBJ2-6; D not certain. Germline V gene data show CDR1 as SGDLS and CDR2 as YYNGEE. V lost 3 bases and J lost 0, with 19 bases in between. The CDR3 length is 19 residues. The chain's CDR3 is CASSAIRDVLRSGANVLTF. DNA of the CDR3: TGTGCCAGCAGCGCCATTAGGGATGTCCTCCGCTCTGGGGCCAACGTCCTGACTTTC.

There are many counts of this clone. This chain uses TRBV9 with TRBJ2-1, with D perhaps TRBD1 or TRBD2 (5 bases each). Trimming cost V 0 bases and J 2 bases, with 9 bases left between them. From germline, CDR1 is SGDLS and CDR2 YYNGEE. The CDR3 contains 15 residues. CDR3 in DNA: TGTGCCAGCAGCGTAGACGGGGCTGCCTACAATGAGCAGTTCTTC. This translates into CASSVDGAAYNEQFF.

This clone has ten or more counts. The genes are TRBV6-6 and TRBJ2-1; no clear D gene. V shed 3 bases and J shed 1 base, with 10 bases lying between them. The CDR3 is 15 residues long. Germline V gene lookup returns CDR1 MNHNY and CDR2 SVGAGI (reference sequence). The chain's CDR3 is CASSYSAISYNEQFF. The DNA for the CDR3 is TGTGCCAGCAGTTATTCCGCTATATCCTACAATGAGCAGTTCTTC.

This clone was recorded at least ten times. This chain links TRBV15 with TRBJ2-7, with D possibly TRBD2 on 5 matching bases. Germline values: CDR1 LNHNV, CDR2 YYDKDF (reference sequence). This CDR3 spans 16 amino acids. The V and J ends lost 0 bases and 2 bases respectively, with 14 bases between them. CDR3 protein: CATSRDQVGVPYEQYF. The CDR3 DNA sequence: TGTGCCACCAGCAGAGATCAGGTGGGAGTCCCCTACGAGCAGTACTTC.

This clone was detected ten times or more. The chain has TRBV28 and TRBJ1-6; D possibly corresponds to TRBD1 (6 bases). Per the germline V gene, CDR1 is MDHEN and CDR2 is SYDVKM. With 1 base removed from V and 10 bases from J, the gap between germline ends came to 14 bases. The CDR3 length is 15 residues. CDR3 loop: CASSLSGRGQSPLHF. The CDR3 region has the DNA TGTGCCAGCAGTTTATCGGGACGGGGGCAGTCACCCCTCCACTTT.

This clone showed up many times. The CDR3 nucleotides are TGTGCCAGCAGCAAAAACATTGGACAGGGAGTTAACTATGGCTACACCTTC. It codes for CASSKNIGQGVNYGYTF. The rearrangement uses TRBV6-2 or TRBV6-3 and TRBJ1-2; 8 nucleotides align to TRBD1. The CDR3 length is 17 residues. Trimming took 6 bases from V and 1 from J; bases not matched to a gene: 13. CDR1 is MNHEY and CDR2 is SVGEGT in the germline V gene.

This clone showed up many times. The CDR3 DNA reads TGCGCCAGCAGCGTGAGGGGGTACGCAGATACGCAGTATTTT. Protein sequence: CASSVRGYADTQYF. The genes are TRBV5-1 and TRBJ2-3; possibly TRBD1 for D (6 bases). This CDR3 region has 14 residues. Germline lookup yields CDR1 SGHRS and CDR2 YFSETQ. V was cut by 4 bases and J by 4 bases, with 13 bases left in between.

The V gene is TRBV20-1, the J gene TRBJ2-3; TRBD2 matches 8 bases. CDR1 DFQATT and CDR2 SNEGSKA come from the germline V gene (reference sequence). With V trimmed by 0 bases and J by 0 bases, 11 bases remained unmatched. The CDR3 consists of 18 residues. CDR3 sequence (DNA): TGCAGTGCTAGAGATTTACTTCTATCTAGCGGGAGCACAGATACGCAGTATTTT. Residues: CSARDLLLSSGSTDTQYF.

The rearrangement joins TRBV5-1 to TRBJ2-1; TRBD2 is a possible D gene (5 bases). Trimming stripped 2 bases from V and 7 bases from J, with 13 bases between. CDR3 length: 14 residues. The V gene's germline CDR1 is SGHRS and CDR2 YFSETQ. CDR3 sequence: CASSFWARGNEQFF. The CDR3 DNA follows: TGCGCCAGCAGCTTTTGGGCTCGGGGAAATGAGCAGTTCTTC. Drawing the rest from reference TRBV5-1 and TRBJ2-1, the complete variable domain is KAGVTQTPRYLIKTRGQQVTLSCSPISGHRSVSWYQQTPGQGLQFLFEYFSETQRNKGNFPGRFSGRQFSNSRSEMNVSTLELGDSALYLCASSFWARGNEQFFGPGTRLTVL.

Only a few counts were recorded for this clone. This sequence may be a read error, since a much larger clone differs from it by one base. Other nucleotide sequences from this sample produce the same CDR3. The chain couples TRBV5-6 to TRBJ2-7; maybe TRBD2 (6 bases). The CDR3 loop spans 13 amino acids. Germline CDR1 and CDR2: SGHDT and YYEEEE. The CDR3 is CASTIRGSYEQYF. In DNA, the CDR3 is TGTGCCAGCACCATCCGGGGGTCCTACGAGCAGTACTTT.

There are many counts of this clone. The V and J genes are TRBV5-1 and TRBJ2-2; D is ambiguous. The germline gives CDR1 SGHRS, CDR2 YFSETQ. The CDR3 length is 12 residues. Trimming pared 0 bases from V and 7 bases from J, leaving 4 bases between. The CDR3 sequence: CASSLAGGELFF. CDR3 nucleotide sequence: TGCGCCAGCAGCTTGGCGGGCGGGGAGCTGTTTTTT.

Notes on this clone: With a much larger clone just one base away, this may be a read error. Other DNA sequences of this sample code for an identical CDR3. The rearrangement joins TRBV7-2 to TRBJ1-6; 10 bases agree with TRBD1. The length of the CDR3 is 16 residues. Germline V CDR1 and CDR2: SGHTA, FQGNSA. CDR3 sequence (DNA): TGTGCCAGCAGCCTAGCTGGAGGGACAGGGGTCTCACCCCTCCATTTT. Its protein product is CASSLAGGTGVSPLHF.

This clone was counted many times. This chain uses TRBV27 with TRBJ2-5; D could derive from TRBD1 or TRBD2 (5 bases each). The V gene lost 4 bases and the J gene lost 9 bases, with 18 bases spanning the gap. CDR1 is MNHEY, CDR2 SMNVEV, per germline (reference sequence). The CDR3 is 14 residues long. CDR3 DNA: TGTGCCAGCAGTTCCCCCGGGACCCTTACCCCCCAGTACTTC. Encoded protein: CASSSPGTLTPQYF.

This clone was seen many times. V usage is TRBV28 and J usage is TRBJ1-1; D is perhaps TRBD1 (5 bases). The CDR3 runs to 15 residues. The germline V gene encodes CDR1 MDHEN and CDR2 SYDVKM. The V and J ends lost 5 bases and 1 base respectively, with 14 bases between them. The CDR3 is CASSGGKTANTEAFF. For the CDR3, the DNA is TGTGCCAGCAGTGGGGGAAAGACAGCGAACACTGAAGCTTTCTTT.

This clone was counted at least ten times. A much larger clonotype is one base distant, so this may be a read error. CDR3 amino acids: CASSPLGGRQFF. The DNA of the CDR3 is TGTGCCAGCAGCCCACTGGGAGGGCGGCAGTTCTTC. The chain links TRBV12-3 or TRBV12-4 to TRBJ2-1; 7 bases are shared with TRBD2. This CDR3 region has 12 residues. The ends lost 6 bases at V and 12 bases at J; junction bases unmatched: 8.

This clone was recorded many times. One end of the junction fails to match germline, which may point to a read error. V is TRBV7-7 and J is TRBJ2-5; 9 positions match TRBD2. The CDR3 runs to 15 residues. In germline, CDR1 is SSHAT, CDR2 FNYEAQ (reference sequence). The CDR3, as DNA: TGTGCTAGCAGCCCAGCGGGGGGTGGTCCAGAGACCCAGTACTTC. This sequence encodes CASSPAGGGPETQYF.

In its sample, this clone was seen many times. V is TRBV6-6 and J is TRBJ2-7; TRBD1 matches at 10 bases. With 3 bases clipped from V and 3 bases from J, the junction kept 17 bases outside the gene matches. Germline V lookup: CDR1 MNHNY, CDR2 SVGAGI (reference sequence). This CDR3 spans 19 amino acids. DNA of the CDR3: TGTGCCAGCAGTTATTCGAGACCGGGACAGGGGACTGGAGTCTACGAGCAGTACTTC. This codes for CASSYSRPGQGTGVYEQYF.

In its sample, this clone was seen many times. The genes are TRBV6-2 or TRBV6-3 and TRBJ2-2; D is undetermined. Between the trimmed V and J ends, which lost 3 bases and 7 bases, there was a span of 3 bases. The germline V gene encodes CDR1 MNHEY and CDR2 SVGEGT. The CDR3 spans 11 residues. In DNA, the CDR3 is TGTGCCAGCAGTTATCTCGGGGAGCTGTTTTTT. Translated, it gives CASSYLGELFF.

There are many counts of this clone. A read error may produce the germline difference seen at one junction end. The rearrangement joins TRBV3-1 to TRBJ2-5, with 11 bases that match TRBD2. This CDR3 has 17 residues. Germline V lookup: CDR1 LGHDT, CDR2 YNNKEL (reference sequence). CDR3 in amino acids: CASSQVPLAGGQGTQYF. The CDR3, as DNA: TGTGCCAGCAGCCAAGTCCCCCTAGCGGGAGGACAAGGGACCCAGTACTTC.

This clone was recorded at least ten times. The genes are TRBV7-8 and TRBJ1-1; unclear D gene. The V end was cut by 3 bases, the J end by 5 bases, with 10 bases between. The CDR3 is made up of 13 amino acids. Germline CDR1 SGHVS, CDR2 FQNEAQ. The CDR3 spells CASSLDRGTEAFF. For the CDR3, the DNA is TGTGCCAGCAGCTTGGATCGGGGTACTGAAGCTTTCTTT.

This clone occurred many times. This chain joins TRBV7-9 and TRBJ2-3; no clear D gene. The germline V and J ends were trimmed by 4 bases and 4 bases, with 12 bases remaining between them. Germline V gene data show CDR1 as SEHNR and CDR2 as FQNEAQ (reference sequence). The CDR3 contains 14 residues. As DNA, the CDR3 is TGTGCCAGCAGCTACCCCGGTGGCGCAGATACGCAGTATTTT. Translated: CASSYPGGADTQYF.

The chain couples TRBV7-2 to TRBJ2-7, with a weak D call TRBD1 (6 bases). With 2 bases removed from V and 5 bases from J, the gap between germline ends came to 16 bases. The length of the CDR3 is 15 residues. Germline V lookup: CDR1 SGHTA, CDR2 FQGNSA. CDR3 protein: CASSLTGHGSHEQYF. The CDR3, as DNA: TGTGCCAGCAGCTTAACGGGACATGGTTCCCACGAGCAGTACTTC.

This clone was detected ten times or more. The rearrangement links TRBV6-7 to TRBJ2-3, with TRBD2 matching over 8 bases. TRBV6-7 falls under the ORF class, with uncertain function. The trim removed 7 bases at V and 2 bases at J, leaving 5 bases unmatched. The CDR3 covers 14 residues. In nucleotides, the CDR3 is TGTGCCAGCACCGTAGCGGGGACCACAGATACGCAGTATTTT. Protein sequence: CASTVAGTTDTQYF.